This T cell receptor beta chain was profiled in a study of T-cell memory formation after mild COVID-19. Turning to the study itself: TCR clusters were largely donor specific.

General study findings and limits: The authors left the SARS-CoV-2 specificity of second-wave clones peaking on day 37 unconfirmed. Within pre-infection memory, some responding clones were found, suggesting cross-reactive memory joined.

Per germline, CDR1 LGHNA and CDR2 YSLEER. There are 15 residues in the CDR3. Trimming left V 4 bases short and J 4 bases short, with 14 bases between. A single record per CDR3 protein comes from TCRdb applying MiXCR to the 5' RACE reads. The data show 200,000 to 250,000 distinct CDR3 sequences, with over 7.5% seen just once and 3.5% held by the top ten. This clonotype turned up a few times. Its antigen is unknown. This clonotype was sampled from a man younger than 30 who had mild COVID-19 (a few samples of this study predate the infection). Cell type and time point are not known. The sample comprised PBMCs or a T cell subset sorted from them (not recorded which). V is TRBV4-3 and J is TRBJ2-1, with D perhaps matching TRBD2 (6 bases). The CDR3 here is CASSPGRQGYNEQFF. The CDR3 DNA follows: TGCGCCAGCAGCCCGGGGAGGCAGGGTTACAATGAGCAGTTCTTC.